This TCR beta chain was recorded in a study of blood T cells in healthy people across ages. Study-level results: In older individuals, TCR beta diversity per million T cells was lower, falling roughly linearly with age.

The authors drew around 9.3 milliliters of peripheral blood from each donor. The authors ran a second PCR of 7 to 11 cycles using a sample-barcoded 5' primer and a J-beta primer mix. Tags on each cDNA molecule came from a template-switch adaptor with 12 random nucleotides. MiXCR was run by TCRdb on the 5' RACE reads, yielding one entry per CDR3 protein. The repertoire holds fewer than 900,000 distinct CDR3 sequences, with under 40% as singletons. V shed 7 bases and J shed 4 bases, with 12 bases lying between them. CDR1 and CDR2 from the germline V gene are DFQATT and SNEGSKA (reference sequence). The CDR3 sequence is 12 residues long. Note on this clonotype: Its antigen is unknown.

The chain recombines TRBV20-1 with TRBJ2-3; D ambiguous. Sample: blood. The clonotype originates from a man aged 18 to 30 in good health. CDR3 loop: CSVPGRADTQYF. The CDR3 coding sequence is TGCAGTGTCCCAGGCCGGGCAGATACGCAGTATTTT.